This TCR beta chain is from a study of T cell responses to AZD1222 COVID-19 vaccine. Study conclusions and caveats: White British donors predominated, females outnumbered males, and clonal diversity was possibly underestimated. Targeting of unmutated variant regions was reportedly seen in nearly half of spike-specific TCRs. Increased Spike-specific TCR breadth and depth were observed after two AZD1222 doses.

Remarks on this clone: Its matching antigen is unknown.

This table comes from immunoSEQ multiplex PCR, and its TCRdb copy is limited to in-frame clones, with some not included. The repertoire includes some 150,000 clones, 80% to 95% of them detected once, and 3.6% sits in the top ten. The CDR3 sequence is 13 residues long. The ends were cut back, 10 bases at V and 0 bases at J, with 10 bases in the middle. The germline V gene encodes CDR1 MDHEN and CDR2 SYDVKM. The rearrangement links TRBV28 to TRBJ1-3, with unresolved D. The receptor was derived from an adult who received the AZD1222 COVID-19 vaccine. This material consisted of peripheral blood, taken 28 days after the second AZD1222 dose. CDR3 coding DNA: TGTGCCACCTCCGGGTCCTCTGGAAACACCATATATTTT. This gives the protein CATSGSSGNTIYF.